Each of the 18 T cell receptor beta chains below was sequenced from the same sample in a study of beta chain features in type 1 diabetes. Every isolated RNA sample was fully reverse transcribed, so sequencing captured expressed TCRB transcripts. Clones were read by immunoSEQ multiplex PCR, and TCRdb kept only the in-frame ones, dropping some. The table shows 450,000 or so clones, with 10% to 12% occurring only once. Sequencing used naive CD4+ T cells from blood. Receptors originate from a woman between 18 and 29 years old in good health.

This clone has just a few counts. J is TRBJ2-7 and V is TRBV7-9; D is possibly TRBD1 (6 bases). The CDR3 is 15 amino acids. V lost 2 bases to trimming and J lost 4 bases, with 15 bases between them. Germline V CDR1 and CDR2: SEHNR, FQNEAQ (reference sequence). The CDR3 nucleotides read TGTGCCAGCAGCTTAAGTCAGGCCAGGGGTTACGAGCAGTACTTC. It encodes CASSLSQARGYEQYF. The entire variable domain, with the rest obtained from reference TRBV7-9 and TRBJ2-7, is as follows: DTGVSQNPRHKITKRGQNVTFRCDPISEHNRLYWYRQTLGQGPEFLTYFQNEAQLEKSRLLSDRFSAERPKGSFSTLEIQRTEQGDSAMYLCASSLSQARGYEQYFGPGTRLTVT.

The chain is built from TRBV4-3 and TRBJ2-6; 9 bases agree with TRBD1. This CDR3 is built from 17 residues. Losses at the gene ends were 4 bases for V and 1 base for J; bases not matched to a gene: 5. Germline CDR1 LGHNA, CDR2 YSLEER. Here the CDR3 reads CASSRAGTGSGANVLTF. CDR3 coding DNA: TGCGCCAGCAGCCGAGCCGGGACAGGGTCTGGGGCCAACGTCCTGACTTTC.

This chain connects TRBV14 to TRBJ2-7; no clear D. V lost 4 bases, J lost 4 bases, and 17 bases lay in between. Germline lookup yields CDR1 SGHDN and CDR2 FVKESK. The CDR3 runs to 15 residues. CDR3: CASSLGPIQFYEQYV. As DNA, the CDR3 is TGTGCCAGCAGCCTTGGACCGATCCAATTTTACGAGCAGTACGTC.

V usage is TRBV7-9 and J usage is TRBJ2-7, with 8 bases lining up with TRBD1. Germline trimming cut 4 bases from V and 6 bases from J; bases unmatched to any gene: 11. Germline V gene sequence: CDR1 SEHNR, CDR2 FQNEAQ (reference sequence). CDR3 length equals 15 residues. The CDR3 nucleotides read TGTGCCAGCAGCTCCCAGGGGGCGAAGCTTTTCGAGCAGTACTTC. It encodes CASSSQGAKLFEQYF.

The chain joins TRBV7-2 to TRBJ2-1; TRBD2 is a possible D gene (6 bases). The CDR3 loop spans 15 amino acids. Trimming took 1 base from V and 2 from J, leaving 9 bases between them. Germline CDR1 SGHTA, CDR2 FQGNSA. Here the CDR3 DNA reads TGTGCCAGCAGCTTAGACGGGAGCGCCTACAATGAGCAGTTCTTC. It codes for CASSLDGSAYNEQFF.

J is TRBJ2-4 and V is TRBV5-1; a possible D gene is TRBD2 (7 bases). V lost 2 bases, J lost 9 bases, and 18 bases lay in between. CDR3 length equals 15 residues. The germline gives CDR1 SGHRS, CDR2 YFSETQ. In DNA form, the CDR3 reads TGCGCCAGCAGCTTTACGGGGGGCGCTGAGAGCATTCAGTACTTC. It encodes CASSFTGGAESIQYF. Variable domain in full (rest from reference TRBV5-1 and TRBJ2-4): KAGVTQTPRYLIKTRGQQVTLSCSPISGHRSVSWYQQTPGQGLQFLFEYFSETQRNKGNFPGRFSGRQFSNSRSEMNVSTLELGDSALYLCASSFTGGAESIQYFGAGTRLSVL.

This clone was detected only a few times. This CDR3 reads CASRRLAGGPTGEQYF. The CDR3 region has the DNA TGTGCCAGTCGGAGACTAGCGGGAGGACCGACCGGCGAGCAGTACTTC. V usage is TRBV19 and J usage is TRBJ2-7; 13 positions match TRBD2. Germline assignment: CDR1 LNHDA and CDR2 SQIVND (reference sequence). This CDR3 has 16 residues. The junction had 13 bases not matched to a gene; V was cut back by 8 bases and J by 6 bases.

Worth noting for this clone: This sample also contains other DNA sequences that code for the same CDR3. V usage is TRBV18 and J usage is TRBJ2-5, with unresolved D. The V and J ends lost 3 bases and 4 bases respectively, with 6 bases between them. The CDR3 spans 12 residues. Germline values: CDR1 KGHSH, CDR2 LQKENI. This chain's CDR3 is CASSPGRETQYF. CDR3 DNA sequence: TGTGCCAGCTCACCTGGCCGAGAGACCCAGTACTTC.

The V gene is TRBV27, the J gene TRBJ2-7; 8 bases map to TRBD1. The germline V gene has CDR1 MNHEY and CDR2 SMNVEV (reference sequence). V trimming: 3 bases; J trimming: 6 bases; junction bases outside the gene matches: 7. The CDR3 length is 14 residues. The CDR3 here is CASSFRGQVSEQYF. The CDR3 DNA follows: TGTGCCAGCAGTTTTAGGGGACAGGTGAGCGAGCAGTACTTC.

The table lists this clone with a few counts. The rearrangement uses TRBV7-8 and TRBJ2-5; D gene uncertain. The CDR3 sequence is 14 residues long. CDR1 is SGHVS, CDR2 FQNEAQ, per germline. V was cut by 2 bases and J by 5 bases, with 12 bases left in between. The CDR3 loop is CASSLNRDLETQYF. In DNA, the CDR3 is TGTGCCAGCAGCTTAAATAGGGATCTGGAGACCCAGTACTTC.

This clone has only a few counts. The V and J genes are TRBV5-1 and TRBJ2-6; no reliable D call. With 5 bases removed from V and 1 base from J, the gap between germline ends came to 7 bases. Germline V lookup: CDR1 SGHRS, CDR2 YFSETQ. The CDR3 runs 14 residues. CDR3 nucleotides: TGCGCCAGCAGGCCCGTATCTGGGGCCAACGTCCTGACTTTC. This translates into CASRPVSGANVLTF. Supplemented by reference TRBV5-1 and TRBJ2-6, the full variable domain reads KAGVTQTPRYLIKTRGQQVTLSCSPISGHRSVSWYQQTPGQGLQFLFEYFSETQRNKGNFPGRFSGRQFSNSRSEMNVSTLELGDSALYLCASRPVSGANVLTFGAGSRLTVL.

This clone was observed a single time. V gene TRBV28 combines with J gene TRBJ2-7; unclear D gene. The length of the CDR3 is 13 residues. Germline V gives CDR1 MDHEN, CDR2 SYDVKM. The V end lost 2 bases, the J end lost 4 bases, and 9 bases lay between the germline ends. The CDR3 region is CASSLSWTYEQYV. Written as DNA, the CDR3 is TGTGCCAGCAGTTTAAGCTGGACGTACGAGCAGTACGTC.

This rearrangement joins TRBV29-1 to TRBJ1-6; D is ambiguous. Per the germline V gene, CDR1 is SQVTM and CDR2 is ANQGSEA. This CDR3 is 13 amino acids long. With 5 bases removed from V and 7 bases from J, the gap between germline ends came to 12 bases. CDR3 coding DNA: TGCAGCGTTTTGGAACAGCTAAATTCACCCCTCCACTTT. As protein: CSVLEQLNSPLHF.

The chain combines TRBV7-3 with TRBJ1-3; D gene ambiguous. This CDR3 comprises 13 residues. Germline CDR1 SGHTA, CDR2 FQGTGA. The V and J ends lost 2 bases and 4 bases respectively, with 6 bases between them. DNA for the CDR3: TGTGCCAGCAGCTTATCCCGGGGAAACACCATATATTTT. This translates into CASSLSRGNTIYF.

V is TRBV7-2 and J is TRBJ2-7, with D possibly TRBD2 on 7 matching bases. There are 15 residues in the CDR3. The ends were cut back, 4 bases at V and 6 bases at J, with 19 bases in the middle. The germline V gene encodes CDR1 SGHTA and CDR2 FQGNSA. The CDR3 loop reads CASSWGPSGLGEQYF. The CDR3 DNA is TGTGCCAGCAGCTGGGGGCCTAGCGGTTTGGGCGAGCAGTACTTC.

The chain joins TRBV7-6 to TRBJ2-3; perhaps TRBD2 as D (5 bases). The CDR3 sequence is 13 residues long. V lost 5 bases, J lost 3 bases, and 9 bases lay in between. Germline assignment: CDR1 SGHVS and CDR2 FNYEAQ. CDR3 sequence reads: CASSERGTDTQYF. The CDR3, as DNA: TGTGCCAGCAGCGAACGGGGAACAGATACGCAGTATTTT.

V and J are TRBV2 and TRBJ2-2; D is unclear. The CDR3 contains 13 residues. V shed 7 bases and J shed 9 bases, with 15 bases lying between them. Germline CDR1 reads SNHLY; CDR2 reads FYNNEI. CDR3 bases: TGTGCCAGCACCGTTCACAGTGGCCGGGAGCTGTTTTTT. Translated: CASTVHSGRELFF.

This clone was observed a handful of times. This rearrangement joins TRBV27 to TRBJ2-7; D remains unclear. V was shortened by 1 base and J by 6 bases, with 10 bases between the two germline ends. The CDR3 extends over 13 amino acids. Germline lookup yields CDR1 MNHEY and CDR2 SMNVEV (reference sequence). CDR3 sequence: CASSLWLGGEQYF. The DNA of the CDR3 is TGTGCCAGCAGTTTATGGTTAGGTGGCGAGCAGTACTTC.